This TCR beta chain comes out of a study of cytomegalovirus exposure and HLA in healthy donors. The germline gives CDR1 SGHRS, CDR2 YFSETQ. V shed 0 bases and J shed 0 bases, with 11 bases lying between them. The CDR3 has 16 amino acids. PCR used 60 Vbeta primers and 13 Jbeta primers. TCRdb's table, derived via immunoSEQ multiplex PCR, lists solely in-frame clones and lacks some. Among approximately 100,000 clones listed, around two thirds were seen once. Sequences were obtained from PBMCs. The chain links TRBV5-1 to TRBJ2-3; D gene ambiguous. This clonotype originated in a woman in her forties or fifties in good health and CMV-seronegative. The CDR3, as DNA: TGCGCCAGCAGCTTGGCCTCTGCGCCTAGCACAGATACGCAGTATTTT. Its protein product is CASSLASAPSTDTQYF.